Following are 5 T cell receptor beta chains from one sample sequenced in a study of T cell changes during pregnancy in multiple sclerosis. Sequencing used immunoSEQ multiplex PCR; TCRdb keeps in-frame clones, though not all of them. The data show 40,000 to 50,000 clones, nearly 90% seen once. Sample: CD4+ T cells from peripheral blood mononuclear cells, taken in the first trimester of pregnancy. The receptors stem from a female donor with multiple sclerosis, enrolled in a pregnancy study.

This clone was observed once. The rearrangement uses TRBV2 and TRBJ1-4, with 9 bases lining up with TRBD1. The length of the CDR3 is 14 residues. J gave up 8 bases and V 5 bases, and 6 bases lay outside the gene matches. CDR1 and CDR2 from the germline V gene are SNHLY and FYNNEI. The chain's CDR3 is CASSSQGAGEKLFF. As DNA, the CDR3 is TGTGCCAGCAGTTCACAGGGGGCGGGGGAAAAACTGTTTTTT.

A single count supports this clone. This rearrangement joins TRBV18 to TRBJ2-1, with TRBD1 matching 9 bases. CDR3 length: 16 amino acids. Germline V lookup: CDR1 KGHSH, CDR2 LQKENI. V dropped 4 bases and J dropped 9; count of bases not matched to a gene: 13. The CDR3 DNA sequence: TGTGCCAGCTCACATATCTCGGGACAGGGAAGGACTGAGCAGTTCTTC. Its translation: CASSHISGQGRTEQFF.

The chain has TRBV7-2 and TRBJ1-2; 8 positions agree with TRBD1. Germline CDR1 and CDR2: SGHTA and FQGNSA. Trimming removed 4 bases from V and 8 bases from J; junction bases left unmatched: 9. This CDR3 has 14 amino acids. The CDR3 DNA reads TGTGCCAGCAGCTCCCCCGACAGGGGAGGCGGCTACACCTTC. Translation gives CASSSPDRGGGYTF.

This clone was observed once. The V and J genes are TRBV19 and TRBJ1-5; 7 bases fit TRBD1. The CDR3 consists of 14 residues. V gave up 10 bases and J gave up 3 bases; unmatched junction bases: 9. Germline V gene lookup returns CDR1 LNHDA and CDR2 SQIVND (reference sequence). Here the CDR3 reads CATKGGQVNQPQHF. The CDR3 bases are TGTGCCACCAAGGGAGGACAGGTCAATCAGCCCCAGCATTTT.

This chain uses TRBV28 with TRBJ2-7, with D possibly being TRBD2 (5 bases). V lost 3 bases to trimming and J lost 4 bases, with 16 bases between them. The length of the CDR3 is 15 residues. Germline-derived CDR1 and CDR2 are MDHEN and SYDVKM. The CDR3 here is CASSFSSRRGYEQYF. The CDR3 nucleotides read TGTGCCAGCAGTTTTTCTAGCCGACGGGGATACGAGCAGTACTTC.